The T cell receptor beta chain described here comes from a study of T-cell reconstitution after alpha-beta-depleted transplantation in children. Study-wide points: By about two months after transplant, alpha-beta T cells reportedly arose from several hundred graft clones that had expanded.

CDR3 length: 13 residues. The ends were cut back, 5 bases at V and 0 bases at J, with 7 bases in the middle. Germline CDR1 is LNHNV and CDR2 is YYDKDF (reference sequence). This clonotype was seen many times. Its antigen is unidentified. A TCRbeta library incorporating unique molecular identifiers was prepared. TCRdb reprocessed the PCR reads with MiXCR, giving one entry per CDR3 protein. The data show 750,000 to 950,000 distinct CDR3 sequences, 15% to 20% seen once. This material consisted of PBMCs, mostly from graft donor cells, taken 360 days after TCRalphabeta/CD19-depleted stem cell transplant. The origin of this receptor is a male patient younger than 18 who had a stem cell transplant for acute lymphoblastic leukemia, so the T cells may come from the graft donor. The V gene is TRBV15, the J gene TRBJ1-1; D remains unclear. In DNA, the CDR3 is TGTGCCACCAGCCACCAGTTGAACACTGAAGCTTTCTTT. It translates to CATSHQLNTEAFF.